This TCR beta chain was retrieved from a study of OX40 agonist ivuxolimab in advanced cancers. General study points: The 0.1-3.0 mg/kg partial responders had among the lowest clonal expansion.

Method: immunoSEQ multiplex PCR; TCRdb's copy keeps in-frame clones and lacks some. The top ten clones hold 5% of a sample with 65,000 to 90,000 clones, 82% of them seen once. CDR3 size: 17 residues. The V gene's germline CDR1 is LGHNA and CDR2 YSLEER. With V trimmed by 1 base and J by 3 bases, 9 bases remained unmatched. A word on this clone: What it recognizes is unknown.

Samples of blood were obtained at baseline, on cycle 4 day 1, and on cycle 7 day 1. The sequences come from CD4+ or CD8+ T cells sorted from blood, collected in a trial of the OX40 agonist ivuxolimab. The TCR comes from an adult with an advanced solid tumor such as melanoma, head and neck, liver or kidney cancer. The rearrangement uses TRBV4-3 and TRBJ2-5, with TRBD2 identical over 9 bases. The CDR3 DNA is TGCGCCAGCAGCCAAGGCAGGACCCGACTAGCGGAAGAGACCCAGTACTTC. Amino acids: CASSQGRTRLAEETQYF.